This passage covers 25 T cell receptor beta chains from one sample sequenced in a study of neoadjuvant nivolumab and ipilimumab in lung cancer. Libraries were prepared by immunoSEQ multiplex PCR; TCRdb keeps only in-frame clonotypes and omits some of them. The sample lists roughly 2,500 clones; approximately 89% were seen once. Sequencing used tumor tissue, obtained before neoadjuvant nivolumab, alone or with ipilimumab. Receptors were obtained from an adult with non-small cell lung cancer.

The chain carries TRBV13 and TRBJ2-7; TRBD1 might be the D (5 bases). V dropped 0 bases and J dropped 6 bases, with 12 bases sitting between them. Germline V gene data show CDR1 as PRHDT and CDR2 as FYEKMQ (reference sequence). CDR3 length equals 14 residues. The CDR3 is CASSLGHGGAEQYF. The DNA of the CDR3 is TGTGCCAGCAGCTTAGGACACGGTGGGGCCGAGCAGTACTTC. Using reference TRBV13 and TRBJ2-7 for the parts outside the CDR3, the full variable domain is AAGVIQSPRHLIKEKRETATLKCYPIPRHDTVYWYQQGPGQDPQFLISFYEKMQSDKGSIPDRFSAQQFSDYHSELNMSSLELGDSALYFCASSLGHGGAEQYFGPGTRLTVT.

The gene calls are TRBV19 and TRBJ2-1, with D perhaps TRBD1 (6 bases). Germline values: CDR1 LNHDA, CDR2 SQIVND (reference sequence). Trimming left V 3 bases short and J 2 bases short, with 8 bases between. There are 14 residues in the CDR3. The DNA of the CDR3 is TGTGCCAGTAGTATGAACAGGGCCTACAATGAGCAGTTCTTC. Amino acid sequence: CASSMNRAYNEQFF.

This chain connects TRBV7-2 to TRBJ2-1, with D possibly being TRBD2 (6 bases). The CDR3 spans 15 residues. Germline V lookup: CDR1 SGHTA, CDR2 FQGNSA. V gave up 1 base and J gave up 5 bases, with 12 bases separating them. CDR3 amino acids: CASSLDGTSNNEQFF. CDR3 nucleotide sequence: TGTGCCAGCAGCTTAGATGGGACTTCTAACAATGAGCAGTTCTTC.

The chain recombines TRBV7-9 with TRBJ2-1; 14 nucleotides agree with TRBD2. In germline, CDR1 is SEHNR, CDR2 FQNEAQ (reference sequence). J gave up 10 bases and V 0 bases, and 8 bases lay outside the gene matches. The CDR3 length is 17 residues. The CDR3 DNA reads TGTGCCAGCAGCTTAGCGGGGGGACTAGCGGGAGATCGGGAGCAGTTCTTC. Residues: CASSLAGGLAGDREQFF.

The chain recombines TRBV2 with TRBJ1-5; maybe TRBD1 (6 bases). The ends were cut back, 1 base at V and 1 base at J, with 8 bases in the middle. The germline V gene has CDR1 SNHLY and CDR2 FYNNEI. The CDR3 extends over 15 amino acids. This CDR3 is CASSEVGASNQPQHF. The CDR3 nucleotides read TGTGCCAGCAGTGAAGTGGGGGCAAGCAATCAGCCCCAGCATTTT.

This clone was recorded once. The chain uses TRBV5-1 and TRBJ2-7; a weak D match, TRBD2 (6 bases). Per the germline V gene, CDR1 is SGHRS and CDR2 is YFSETQ. The CDR3 sequence is 13 residues long. Deletions cut 3 bases from V and 3 bases from J, with 10 bases between. The CDR3 here is CASSSGTHYEQYF. CDR3 in DNA: TGCGCCAGCAGCTCCGGGACTCACTACGAGCAGTACTTC.

CDR3 loop: CASSPTPNIQYF. The CDR3 nucleotides are TGTGCCAGTAGTCCAACCCCAAACATTCAGTACTTC. The chain has TRBV19 and TRBJ2-4; no firm D call. Germline CDR1 and CDR2: LNHDA and SQIVND (reference sequence). The length of the CDR3 is 12 residues. V shed 5 bases and J shed 6 bases, with 8 bases lying between them.

The gene calls are TRBV2 and TRBJ1-2; D ambiguous. CDR3 length: 13 residues. The V gene's germline CDR1 is SNHLY and CDR2 FYNNEI. Between the trimmed V and J ends, which lost 4 bases and 0 bases, there was a span of 6 bases. The CDR3 spells CASSVGPNYGYTF. The CDR3 DNA is TGTGCCAGCAGTGTTGGTCCTAACTATGGCTACACCTTC.

This chain uses TRBV11-2 with TRBJ2-1; D is uncertain. The CDR3 spans 12 residues. Looked up from germline, CDR1 is SGHAT and CDR2 is FQNNGV. V was clipped by 3 bases and J by 6 bases, with 6 bases between them. This CDR3 is CASSLFANEQFF. The CDR3 DNA reads as TGTGCCAGCAGCTTGTTTGCCAATGAGCAGTTCTTC.

This clone was observed a single time. The V and J genes are TRBV7-2 and TRBJ1-2; D possibly corresponds to TRBD1 (5 bases). Trimming shortened V by 5 bases and J by 8 bases, and 12 bases separated the two germline ends. This CDR3 is built from 12 residues. Germline CDR1 is SGHTA and CDR2 is FQGNSA. CDR3: CASSPSTVGYTF. DNA of the CDR3: TGTGCCAGCAGCCCTTCGACAGTCGGCTACACCTTC. Full variable domain (remainder filled in from reference TRBV7-2 and TRBJ1-2): GAGVSQSPSNKVTEKGKDVELRCDPISGHTALYWYRQSLGQGLEFLIYFQGNSAPDKSGLPSDRFSAERTGGSVSTLTIQRTQQEDSAVYLCASSPSTVGYTFGSGTRLTVV.

The rearrangement uses TRBV9 and TRBJ1-3, with TRBD1 matching 7 bases. CDR1 is SGDLS and CDR2 is YYNGEE in the germline V gene. J was trimmed by 3 bases and V by 4 bases; bases with no gene match: 13. The CDR3 is 17 amino acids. The CDR3 nucleotides are TGTGCCAGCAGCCAACAGGGGTCTAAATGGTATGGAAACACCATATATTTT. This sequence encodes CASSQQGSKWYGNTIYF.

V gene TRBV27 combines with J gene TRBJ1-1; 7 bases line up with TRBD1. V shed 6 bases, J shed 4 bases, and the junction held 17 bases outside the gene matches. Per germline, CDR1 MNHEY and CDR2 SMNVEV (reference sequence). The CDR3 is made up of 17 amino acids. CDR3 protein: CASSSSVTGSPVTEAFF. In nucleotides, the CDR3 is TGTGCCAGCAGCTCCTCCGTGACAGGGTCCCCGGTCACTGAAGCTTTCTTT.

The chain is built from TRBV7-8 and TRBJ1-2; no reliable D call. V was trimmed by 1 base and J by 8 bases, leaving 11 bases between them. The CDR3 loop spans 13 amino acids. Germline CDR1 and CDR2: SGHVS and FQNEAQ. CDR3 protein: CASSLGPLNGYTF. CDR3 sequence (DNA): TGTGCCAGCAGCTTAGGCCCCTTAAACGGCTACACCTTC.

The chain carries TRBV5-4 and TRBJ2-3; no firm D call. Per the germline V gene, CDR1 is SGHNT and CDR2 is YYREEE (reference sequence). The CDR3 is 14 residues long. V was trimmed by 0 bases and J by 0 bases, leaving 5 bases between them. This CDR3 reads CASSLGSSTDTQYF. The CDR3 DNA is TGTGCCAGCAGCTTGGGAAGTAGCACAGATACGCAGTATTTT.

In nucleotides, the CDR3 is TGTGCCAGCAGCCCAGATTGGGGGGCCGGTGAAAAACTGTTTTTT. Translation gives CASSPDWGAGEKLFF. This sequence joins TRBV11-2 and TRBJ1-4; D may be TRBD1 (6 bases). V shed 5 bases and J shed 7 bases, with 17 bases lying between them. This CDR3 comprises 15 residues. CDR1 and CDR2 (germline): SGHAT, FQNNGV.

The rearrangement joins TRBV7-8 to TRBJ1-1; D ambiguous. In germline, CDR1 is SGHVS, CDR2 FQNEAQ. The V end lost 1 base, the J end lost 1 base, and 7 bases lay between the germline ends. This CDR3 comprises 14 residues. DNA for the CDR3: TGTGCCAGCAGCTTAGGGGCCGCGAACACTGAAGCTTTCTTT. Translating gives CASSLGAANTEAFF.

The chain combines TRBV28 with TRBJ1-2, with 7 bases lining up with TRBD1. J was trimmed by 4 bases and V by 5 bases; bases with no gene match: 7. Germline CDR1 MDHEN, CDR2 SYDVKM. This CDR3 is built from 14 residues. This CDR3 is CASSLEGAAYGYTF. The DNA of the CDR3 is TGTGCCAGCAGTCTCGAGGGGGCGGCCTATGGCTACACCTTC.

The rearrangement uses TRBV28 and TRBJ1-5, with D unclear. V lost 6 bases and J 0 bases, leaving 6 bases between the germline ends. The CDR3 is 13 amino acids. Germline lookup yields CDR1 MDHEN and CDR2 SYDVKM. Written as DNA, the CDR3 is TGTGCCAGCAGCCCAAATAGCAATCAGCCCCAGCATTTT. It translates to CASSPNSNQPQHF.

This sequence joins TRBV5-4 and TRBJ2-3, with TRBD2 as a possible D gene (5 bases). The germline V gene has CDR1 SGHNT and CDR2 YYREEE (reference sequence). Trimming pared 4 bases from V and 3 bases from J, leaving 15 bases between. This CDR3 is 15 amino acids long. This chain's CDR3 is CASSQLTGETDTQYF. The CDR3 DNA sequence: TGTGCCAGCAGCCAACTAACCGGGGAGACAGATACGCAGTATTTT.

The chain couples TRBV7-9 to TRBJ1-1; tentative D call: TRBD1 (6 bases). The CDR3 loop spans 15 amino acids. The germline V gene encodes CDR1 SEHNR and CDR2 FQNEAQ (reference sequence). V gave up 1 base and J gave up 1 base, with 10 bases separating them. In nucleotides, the CDR3 is TGTGCCAGCAGCTTAGAGGGAGGGGGGAACACTGAAGCTTTCTTT. Translated, it gives CASSLEGGGNTEAFF.

This rearrangement joins TRBV7-6 to TRBJ1-3; no definite D call. From germline, CDR1 is SGHVS and CDR2 FNYEAQ. V was clipped by 0 bases and J by 3 bases, with 12 bases between them. The CDR3 length is 16 residues. CDR3 DNA: TGTGCCAGCAGCTTAGCCGTGCCAGGAGGTGGAAACACCATATATTTT. Translation gives CASSLAVPGGGNTIYF.

This clone has just a few counts. The gene calls are TRBV18 and TRBJ2-1, with D unresolved. Per germline, CDR1 KGHSH and CDR2 LQKENI. The CDR3 totals 13 residues. The V gene lost 3 bases and the J gene lost 8 bases, with 11 bases spanning the gap. The CDR3 is CASSPSEADEQFF. CDR3 DNA: TGTGCCAGCTCACCGAGCGAGGCAGATGAGCAGTTCTTC.

The chain carries TRBV10-3 and TRBJ1-4; D gene unclear. V was trimmed by 4 bases and J by 5 bases, leaving 11 bases between them. The CDR3 length is 14 residues. CDR1 and CDR2 (germline): ENHRY, SYGVKD. The CDR3 reads CAISANPRNEKLFF. CDR3 in DNA: TGTGCCATCAGTGCAAACCCCCGGAATGAAAAACTGTTTTTT.

The chain combines TRBV5-4 with TRBJ1-2; TRBD1 might be the D (6 bases). From germline, CDR1 is SGHNT and CDR2 YYREEE (reference sequence). The CDR3 extends over 15 amino acids. V shed 0 bases and J shed 3 bases, with 12 bases lying between them. Here the CDR3 DNA reads TGTGCCAGCAGCTTGGCTCTGGGGGCCGACTATGGCTACACCTTC. Translating gives CASSLALGADYGYTF.

V and J are TRBV15 and TRBJ2-2, with 7 nucleotides matching TRBD2. The V and J ends lost 8 bases and 4 bases, in that order; junction bases with no gene match: 19. The CDR3 covers 18 residues. Germline V gene lookup returns CDR1 LNHNV and CDR2 YYDKDF (reference sequence). The CDR3: CATPGGGRNTTVTGELFF. The CDR3 bases are TGTGCCACCCCCGGGGGAGGGAGAAACACTACGGTCACCGGGGAGCTGTTTTTT. Full variable domain (rest looked up from reference TRBV15 and TRBJ2-2): DAMVIQNPRYQVTQFGKPVTLSCSQTLNHNVMYWYQQKSSQAPKLLFHYYDKDFNNEADTPDNFQSRRPNTSFCFLDIRSPGLGDTAMYLCATPGGGRNTTVTGELFFGEGSRLTVL.